This T cell receptor (beta chain) was observed in a study of response to subunit inactivated influenza vaccine. Study-level points and caveats: With each seasonal influenza vaccination, the authors suggested, few new T cells are recruited.

Looked up from germline, CDR1 is SGHTA and CDR2 is FQGNSA. The CDR3 sequence is 13 residues long. The V and J ends lost 11 bases and 8 bases, in that order; junction bases with no gene match: 12. TCRdb independently ran MiXCR on the RT-PCR reads; one entry per CDR3 protein. The sample consists of roughly 650,000 distinct CDR3 sequences, around 13% of them appearing once. Comments on this clonotype: Its antigen is currently unknown.

The receptor comes from a man aged 50 to 59 who received an inactivated influenza vaccine. The sequences come from PBMCs from blood, collected 14 to 15 days before vaccination. The chain carries TRBV7-2 and TRBJ2-1, with 7 bases matching TRBD2. CDR3 amino acids: CAGQAGPFDEQFF. CDR3 nucleotide sequence: TGTGCCGGCCAAGCGGGACCCTTCGATGAGCAGTTCTTC.